These T cell receptor beta chains were read from a single sample in a study of regulatory T cells in long-lasting Graves disease. TCRdb re-called the multiplex PCR reads through MiXCR, storing one row per CDR3 protein. The sample contains 500,000 or so distinct CDR3 sequences, approximately 15% of which appear only once. These sequences were also reported in another study, on T cells in Graves' hyperthyroidism and ophthalmopathy.

The sample was peripheral blood mononuclear cells (PBMCs), taken at new diagnosis, from a patient treated with antithyroid drugs. Every receptor here comes from a woman aged 45-59 years with Graves disease. CDR3s include the opening cysteine and the closing phenylalanine or tryptophan. D genes are given only for firm matches.

>TRBV7-9|TRBJ2-1|TRBD2
CASRGLAGGTYNEQFF
>TRBV2|TRBJ1-4|-
CASGGNQGRTNEKLFF
>TRBV2|TRBJ1-2|-
CASSEGYSDGYTF
>TRBV12-3/TRBV12-4|TRBJ2-5|-
CASRQGGRETQYF
>TRBV9|TRBJ1-2|-
CASSVETGPGWYGYTF
>TRBV6-9|TRBJ2-1|TRBD2
CASSYGTSAPTYNEQFF
>TRBV11-2|TRBJ2-3|-
CASSLAGPVTDTQYF
>TRBV20-1|TRBJ2-5|TRBD1
CSALNSGTGKETQYF
>TRBV5-4|TRBJ2-1|TRBD2
CASSLDSGSFNEQFF
>TRBV28|TRBJ1-2|TRBD1
CASSATGGFYGYTF